What follows describes a single T cell receptor beta chain. This clone was observed a handful of times. Its antigen is not yet known. No base quality values were provided; no much bigger clone lies one nucleotide off. The data belong to a study of OX40 agonist ivuxolimab in advanced cancers. General notes on the study: Ivuxolimab was an agonistic, fully human IgG2 monoclonal antibody directed against OX40 (CD134), a costimulatory receptor. Intravenous ivuxolimab was administered to patients every 2 weeks at six dose levels: 0.01, 0.1, 0.3, 1.5, 3 and 10 mg/kg. Of the roughly 51 dose-escalation patients, hepatocellular carcinoma was present in about 20, melanoma in some 15, renal cell carcinoma in 9 and head and neck cancer in 9. In the dose-escalation cohort, 65% to 85% of patients were male, and the mean age was around 65 years with a range of roughly 23 to 79. Patients were allowed to have had prior anti-PD-1, anti-PD-L1 or anti-CTLA-4 therapy, and 40% of the dose-escalation patients had been treated with checkpoint inhibitors. Partial responses occurred in three dose-escalation patients: two with cutaneous melanoma and one with hepatocellular carcinoma. Peripheral TCRbeta sequencing aimed to test whether ivuxolimab altered TCR sequence diversity and caused clonal T-cell expansion. The monotherapy dose-escalation portion (N = 52 patients) of the phase I ivuxolimab trial is reported in the paper.

V drops 8 bases and J drops 0 bases, leaving 8 bases in between. The germline V gene encodes CDR1 MNHEY and CDR2 SMNVEV (reference sequence). The CDR3 contains 13 residues, cysteine and phenylalanine counted. Only the CDR3 region is kept as DNA, spanning 39 bases read in frame from base 1. The trial excluded patients who had a history of autoimmune disease or were on systemic immunosuppression. Peripheral blood for TCR sequencing was collected from all dose cohorts at baseline, on cycle 4 day 1, and on cycle 7 day 1. The samples were drawn from a first-in-human, open-label, multicenter phase I dose-escalation trial of ivuxolimab. Adults with locally advanced or metastatic melanoma, renal cell, hepatocellular, or head and neck squamous cell carcinoma were enrolled in the trial. Before TCR sequencing, CD4+ and CD8+ T cells were separately sorted from peripheral blood. Genomic DNA was extracted from sorted cells for sequencing of the TCRbeta CDR3 region. The immunoSEQ Assay was used for sequencing of TCRbeta CDR3 regions. Entries here come from immuneACCESS through TCRdb and include only in-frame sequences with V and J called. Some clones fail to appear in such tables; in the studies checked, an unresolved V gene covers under half of the shortfall, and the cause of the remainder is unknown. This sample has tens of thousands of clones in its table, and around 87% of those were observed once. The ten largest clonotypes hold roughly 19% of the sample.

General conclusions and limits of the study: At doses of 0.1 to 3.0 mg/kg, clonal expansion of both CD4+ and CD8+ T cells in blood was seen between baseline and week 6. The antigen specificity of the clonally expanded peripheral T cells was not determined. After ivuxolimab, expanded clones were on average more numerous among CD8+ T cells than among CD4+ T cells. In the 0.1-3.0 mg/kg groups, partial responders had among the lowest normalized peripheral clonal expansion, particularly in CD8+ T cells. Low levels of normalized T-cell clonal expansion were also seen in some patients who did not respond.

This TCR derives from an adult with an advanced solid tumor such as melanoma, head and neck, liver or kidney cancer. The sequencing here drew on CD4+ or CD8+ T cells sorted from blood, taken in a trial of the OX40 agonist ivuxolimab. The V and J genes are TRBV27 and TRBJ1-5, and TRBD1 may be the D gene, going by 5 matching bases. In nucleotides, the sequence is TGTGCCAGCGGGGGGAATAGCAATCAGCCCCAGCATTTT. This codes for CASGGNSNQPQHF.